The source of this TCR beta chain is a study of beta chain features in type 1 diabetes. For the study at large: Healthy donors resembled patients in age, gender and cell yields. Examined across all samples were 90 million to 130 million sorted cells. Study-wide findings and caveats: Patients' naive, central memory and regulatory TCRB repertoires appeared more alike than those of healthy donors. A moderate, significant TCRB CDR3 shortening appeared in type 1 diabetes across four CD4+ subsets. Possible PCR preference for shorter templates applied equally to patients and controls.

TCRB transcripts that were expressed got sequenced, as all of the isolated RNA had been reverse transcribed. The repertoire was sequenced with immunoSEQ multiplex PCR; TCRdb's copy has only in-frame clones and lacks some. The table includes more than 300,000 clones, 8.5% to 10% detected once. This clone was counted between two and nine times. Its antigen is currently unknown. The CDR3 has 12 residues. CDR1 and CDR2 (germline): SGHVS, FQNEAQ. V was trimmed by 3 bases and J by 10 bases, leaving 10 bases between them. The sample taken for sequencing was central memory CD4+ T cells from blood. The chain carries TRBV7-8 and TRBJ2-1; weak D call: TRBD1 (5 bases). The sequence was collected from a man aged 25 to 40 with type 1 diabetes. CDR3 nucleotides: TGTGCCAGCAGCTTCAGGGTATCGGAGCAGTTCTTC. This translates into CASSFRVSEQFF.